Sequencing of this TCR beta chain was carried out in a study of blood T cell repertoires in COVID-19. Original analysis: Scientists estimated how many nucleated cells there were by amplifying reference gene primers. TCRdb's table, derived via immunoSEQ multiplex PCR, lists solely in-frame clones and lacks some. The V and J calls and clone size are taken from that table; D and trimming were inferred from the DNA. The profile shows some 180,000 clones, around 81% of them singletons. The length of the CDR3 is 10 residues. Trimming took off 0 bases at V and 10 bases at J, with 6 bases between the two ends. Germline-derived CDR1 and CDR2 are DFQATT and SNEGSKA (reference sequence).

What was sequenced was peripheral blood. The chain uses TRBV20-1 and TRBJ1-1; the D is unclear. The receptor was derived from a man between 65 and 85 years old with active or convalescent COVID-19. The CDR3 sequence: CSARENRAFF. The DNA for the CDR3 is TGCAGTGCTAGAGAGAATAGAGCTTTCTTT.